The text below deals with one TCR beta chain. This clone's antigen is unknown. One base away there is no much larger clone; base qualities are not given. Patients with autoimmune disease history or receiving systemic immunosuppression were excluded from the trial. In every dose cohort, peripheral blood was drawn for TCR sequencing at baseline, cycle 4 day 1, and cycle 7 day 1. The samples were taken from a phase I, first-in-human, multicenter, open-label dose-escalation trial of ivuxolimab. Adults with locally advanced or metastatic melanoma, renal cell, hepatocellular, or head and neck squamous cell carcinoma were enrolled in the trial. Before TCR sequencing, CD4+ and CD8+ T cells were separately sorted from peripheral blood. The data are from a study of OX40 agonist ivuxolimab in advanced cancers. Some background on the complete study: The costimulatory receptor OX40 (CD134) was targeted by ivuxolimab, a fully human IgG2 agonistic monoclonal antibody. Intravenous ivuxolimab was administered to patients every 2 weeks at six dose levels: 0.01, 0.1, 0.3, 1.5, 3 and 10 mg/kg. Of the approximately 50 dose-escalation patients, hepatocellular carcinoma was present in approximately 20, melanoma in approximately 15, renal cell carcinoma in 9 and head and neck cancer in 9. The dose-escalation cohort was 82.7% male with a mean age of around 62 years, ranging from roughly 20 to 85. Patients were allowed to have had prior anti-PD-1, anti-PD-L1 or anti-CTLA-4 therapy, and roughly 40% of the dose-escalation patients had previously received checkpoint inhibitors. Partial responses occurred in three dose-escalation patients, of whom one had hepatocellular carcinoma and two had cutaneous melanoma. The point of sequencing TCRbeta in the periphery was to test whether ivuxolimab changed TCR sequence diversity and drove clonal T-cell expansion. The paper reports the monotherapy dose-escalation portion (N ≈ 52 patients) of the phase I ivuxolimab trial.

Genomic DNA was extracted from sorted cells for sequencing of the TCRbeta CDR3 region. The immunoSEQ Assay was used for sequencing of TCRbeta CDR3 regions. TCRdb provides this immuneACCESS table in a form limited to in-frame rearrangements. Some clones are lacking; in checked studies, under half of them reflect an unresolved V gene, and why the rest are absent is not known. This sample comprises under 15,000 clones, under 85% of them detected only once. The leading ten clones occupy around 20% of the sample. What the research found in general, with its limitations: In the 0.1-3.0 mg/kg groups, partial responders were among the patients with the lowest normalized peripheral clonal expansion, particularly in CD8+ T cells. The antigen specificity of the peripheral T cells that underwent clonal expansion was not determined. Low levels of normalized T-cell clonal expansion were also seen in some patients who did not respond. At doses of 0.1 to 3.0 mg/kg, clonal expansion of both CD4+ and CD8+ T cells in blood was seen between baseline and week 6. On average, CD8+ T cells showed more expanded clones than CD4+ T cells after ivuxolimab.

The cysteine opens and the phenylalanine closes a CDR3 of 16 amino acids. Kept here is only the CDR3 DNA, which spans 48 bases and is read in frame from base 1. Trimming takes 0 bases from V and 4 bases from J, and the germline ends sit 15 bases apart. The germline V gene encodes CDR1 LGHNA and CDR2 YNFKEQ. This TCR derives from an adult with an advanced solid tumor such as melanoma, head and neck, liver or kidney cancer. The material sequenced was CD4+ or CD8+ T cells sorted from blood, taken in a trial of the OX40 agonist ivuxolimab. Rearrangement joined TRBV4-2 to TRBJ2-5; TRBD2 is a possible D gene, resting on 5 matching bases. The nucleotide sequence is TGTGCCAGCAGCCAAGACTCAAGCGGTCTTATAGAGACCCAGTACTTC. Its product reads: CASSQDSSGLIETQYF.